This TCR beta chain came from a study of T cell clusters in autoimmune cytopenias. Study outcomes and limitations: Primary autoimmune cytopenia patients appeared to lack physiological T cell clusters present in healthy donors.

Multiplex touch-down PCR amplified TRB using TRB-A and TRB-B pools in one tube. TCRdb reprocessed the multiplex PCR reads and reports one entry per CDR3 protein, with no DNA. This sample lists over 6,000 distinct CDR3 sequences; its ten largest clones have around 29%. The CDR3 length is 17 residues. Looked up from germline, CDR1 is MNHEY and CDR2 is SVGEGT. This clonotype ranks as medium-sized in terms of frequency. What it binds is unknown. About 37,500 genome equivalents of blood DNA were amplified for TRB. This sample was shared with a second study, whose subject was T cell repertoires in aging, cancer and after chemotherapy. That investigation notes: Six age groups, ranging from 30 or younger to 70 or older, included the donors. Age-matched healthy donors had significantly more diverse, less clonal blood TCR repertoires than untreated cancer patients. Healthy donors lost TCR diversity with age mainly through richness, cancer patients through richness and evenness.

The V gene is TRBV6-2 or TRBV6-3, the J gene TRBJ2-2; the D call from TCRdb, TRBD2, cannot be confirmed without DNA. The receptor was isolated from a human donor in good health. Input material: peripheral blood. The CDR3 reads CASSFRLARPDTGELFF.